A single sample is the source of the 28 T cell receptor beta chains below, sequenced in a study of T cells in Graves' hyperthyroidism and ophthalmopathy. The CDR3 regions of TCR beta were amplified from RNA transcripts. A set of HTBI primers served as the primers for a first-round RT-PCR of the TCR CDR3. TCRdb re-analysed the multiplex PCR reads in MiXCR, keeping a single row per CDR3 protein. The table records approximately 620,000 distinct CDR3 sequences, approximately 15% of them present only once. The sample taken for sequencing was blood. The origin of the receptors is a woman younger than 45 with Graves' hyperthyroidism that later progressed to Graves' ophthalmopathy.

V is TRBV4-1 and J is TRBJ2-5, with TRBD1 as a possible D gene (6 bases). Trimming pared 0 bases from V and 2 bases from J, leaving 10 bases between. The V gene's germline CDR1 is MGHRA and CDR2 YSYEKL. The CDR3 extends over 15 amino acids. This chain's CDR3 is CASSQDGGRQETQYF. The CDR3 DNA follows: TGCGCCAGCAGCCAAGATGGGGGCAGGCAAGAGACCCAGTACTTC.

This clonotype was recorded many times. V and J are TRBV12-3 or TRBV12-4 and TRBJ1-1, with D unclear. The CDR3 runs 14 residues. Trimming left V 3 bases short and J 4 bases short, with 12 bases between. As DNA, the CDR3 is TGTGCCAGCAGTTTTACTGTGGTGGGCACTGAAGCTTTCTTT. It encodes CASSFTVVGTEAFF.

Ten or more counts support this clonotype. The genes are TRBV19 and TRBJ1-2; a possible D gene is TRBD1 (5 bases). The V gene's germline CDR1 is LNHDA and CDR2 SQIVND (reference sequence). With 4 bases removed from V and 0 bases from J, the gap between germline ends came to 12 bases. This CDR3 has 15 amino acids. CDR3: CASSTDGTTNYGYTF. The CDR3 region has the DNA TGTGCCAGTAGTACGGACGGGACTACTAACTATGGCTACACCTTC.

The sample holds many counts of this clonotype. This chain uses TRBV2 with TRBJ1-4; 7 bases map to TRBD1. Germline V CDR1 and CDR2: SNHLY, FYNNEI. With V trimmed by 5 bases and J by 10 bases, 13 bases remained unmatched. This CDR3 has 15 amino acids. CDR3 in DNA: TGTGCCAGCAGTTCGACAGGGTCCTGGCAGGGAAAACTGTTTTTT. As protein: CASSSTGSWQGKLFF.

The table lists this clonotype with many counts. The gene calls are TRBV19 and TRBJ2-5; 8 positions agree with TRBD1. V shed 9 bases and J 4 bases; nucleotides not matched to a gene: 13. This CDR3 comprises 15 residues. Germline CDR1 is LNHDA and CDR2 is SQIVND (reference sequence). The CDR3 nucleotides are TGTGCCAGCTCCAGGGGACAGGAGAGGGCAGAGACCCAGTACTTC. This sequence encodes CASSRGQERAETQYF. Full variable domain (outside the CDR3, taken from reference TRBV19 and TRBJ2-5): DGGITQSPKYLFRKEGQNVTLSCEQNLNHDAMYWYRQDPGQGLRLIYYSQIVNDFQKGDIAEGYSVSREKKESFPLTVTSAQKNPTAFYLCASSRGQERAETQYFGPGTRLLVL.

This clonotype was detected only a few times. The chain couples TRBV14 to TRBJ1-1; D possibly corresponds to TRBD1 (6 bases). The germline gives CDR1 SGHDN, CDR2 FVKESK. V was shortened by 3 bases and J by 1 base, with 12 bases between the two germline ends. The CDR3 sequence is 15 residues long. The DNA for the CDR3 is TGTGCCAGCAGCCAGGCGGGACACCCGAACACTGAAGCTTTCTTT. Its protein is CASSQAGHPNTEAFF.

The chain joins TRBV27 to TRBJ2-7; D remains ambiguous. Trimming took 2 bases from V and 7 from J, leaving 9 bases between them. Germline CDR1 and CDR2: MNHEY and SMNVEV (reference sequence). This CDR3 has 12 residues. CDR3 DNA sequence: TGTGCCAGCAGTTTAGTGGGTTGTGAGCAGTACTTC. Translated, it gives CASSLVGCEQYF.

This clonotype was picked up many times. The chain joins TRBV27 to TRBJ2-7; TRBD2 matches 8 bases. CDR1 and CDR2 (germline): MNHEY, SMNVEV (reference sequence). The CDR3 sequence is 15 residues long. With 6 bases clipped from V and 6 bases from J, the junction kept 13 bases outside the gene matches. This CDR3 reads CASSPGGVPPSEQYF. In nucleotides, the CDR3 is TGTGCCAGCAGCCCCGGGGGGGTACCGCCTTCCGAGCAGTACTTC.

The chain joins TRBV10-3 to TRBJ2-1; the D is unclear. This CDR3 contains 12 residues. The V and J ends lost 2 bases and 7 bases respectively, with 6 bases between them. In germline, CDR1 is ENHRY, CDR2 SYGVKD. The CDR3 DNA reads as TGTGCCATCAGTGAGCAGGCAAATGAGCAGTTCTTC. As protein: CAISEQANEQFF.

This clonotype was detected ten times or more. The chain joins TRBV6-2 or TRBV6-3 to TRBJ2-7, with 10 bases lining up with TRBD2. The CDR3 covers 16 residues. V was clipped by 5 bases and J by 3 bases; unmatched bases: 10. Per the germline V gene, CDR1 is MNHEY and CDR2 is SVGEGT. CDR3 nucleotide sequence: TGTGCCAGCAGTCCCTGGGCTAGCGGGAGTGTCTACGAGCAGTACTTC. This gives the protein CASSPWASGSVYEQYF.

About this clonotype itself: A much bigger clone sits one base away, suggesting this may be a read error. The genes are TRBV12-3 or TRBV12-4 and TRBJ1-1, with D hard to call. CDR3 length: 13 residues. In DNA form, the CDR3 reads TGTGCCGGCAGCCAAGCGTCACGCACTGAAGCTTTCTTT. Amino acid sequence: CAGSQASRTEAFF.

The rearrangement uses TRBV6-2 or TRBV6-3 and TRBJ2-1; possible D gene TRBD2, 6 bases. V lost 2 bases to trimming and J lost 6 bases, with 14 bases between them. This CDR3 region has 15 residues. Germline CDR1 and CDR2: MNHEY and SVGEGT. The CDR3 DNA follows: TGTGCCAGCAGTTACGGGGGGTACGTGGTCAATGAGCAGTTCTTC. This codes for CASSYGGYVVNEQFF.

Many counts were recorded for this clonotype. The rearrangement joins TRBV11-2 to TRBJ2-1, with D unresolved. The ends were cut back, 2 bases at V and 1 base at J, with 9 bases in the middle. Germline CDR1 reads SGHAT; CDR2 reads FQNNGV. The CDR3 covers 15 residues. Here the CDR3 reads CASSLRSLSYNEQFF. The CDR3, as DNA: TGTGCCAGCAGCTTAAGGTCACTTTCCTACAATGAGCAGTTCTTC.

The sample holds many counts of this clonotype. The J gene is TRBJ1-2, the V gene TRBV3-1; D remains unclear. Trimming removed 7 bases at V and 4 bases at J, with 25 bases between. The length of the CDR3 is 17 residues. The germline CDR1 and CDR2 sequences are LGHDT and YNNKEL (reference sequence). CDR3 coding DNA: TGTGCCAGCACCCCTAAGGGCAGAAGGTCCGACTTCTATGGCTACACCTTC. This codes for CASTPKGRRSDFYGYTF.

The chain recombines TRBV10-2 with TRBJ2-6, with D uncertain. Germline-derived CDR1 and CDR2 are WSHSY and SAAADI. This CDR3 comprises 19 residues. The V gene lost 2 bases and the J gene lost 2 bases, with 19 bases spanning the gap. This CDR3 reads CASSEPGFIGSAGANVLTF. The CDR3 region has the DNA TGCGCCAGCAGTGAGCCCGGGTTTATCGGCTCCGCTGGGGCCAACGTCCTGACTTTC.

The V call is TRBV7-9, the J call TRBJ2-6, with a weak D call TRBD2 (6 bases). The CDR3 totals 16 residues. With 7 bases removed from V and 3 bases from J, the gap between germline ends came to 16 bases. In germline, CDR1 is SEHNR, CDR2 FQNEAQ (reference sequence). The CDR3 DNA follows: TGTGCCAGCACCGGGACTGGCCTCAATGGGGCCAACGTCCTGACTTTC. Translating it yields CASTGTGLNGANVLTF.

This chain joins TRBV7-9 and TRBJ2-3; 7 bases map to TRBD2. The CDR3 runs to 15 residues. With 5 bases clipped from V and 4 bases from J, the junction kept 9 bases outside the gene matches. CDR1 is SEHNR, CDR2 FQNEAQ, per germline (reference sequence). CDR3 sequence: CASSHGSAGADTQYF. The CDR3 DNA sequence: TGTGCCAGCAGCCATGGATCCGCGGGAGCAGATACGCAGTATTTT. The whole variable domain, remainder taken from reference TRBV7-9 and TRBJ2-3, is DTGVSQNPRHKITKRGQNVTFRCDPISEHNRLYWYRQTLGQGPEFLTYFQNEAQLEKSRLLSDRFSAERPKGSFSTLEIQRTEQGDSAMYLCASSHGSAGADTQYFGPGTRLTVL.

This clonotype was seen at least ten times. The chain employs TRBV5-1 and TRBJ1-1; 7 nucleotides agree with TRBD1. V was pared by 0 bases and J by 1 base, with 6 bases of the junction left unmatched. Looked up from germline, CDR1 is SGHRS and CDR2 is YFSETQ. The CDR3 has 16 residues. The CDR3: CASSLGQGKGNTEAFF. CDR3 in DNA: TGCGCCAGCAGCTTGGGACAGGGAAAGGGGAACACTGAAGCTTTCTTT.

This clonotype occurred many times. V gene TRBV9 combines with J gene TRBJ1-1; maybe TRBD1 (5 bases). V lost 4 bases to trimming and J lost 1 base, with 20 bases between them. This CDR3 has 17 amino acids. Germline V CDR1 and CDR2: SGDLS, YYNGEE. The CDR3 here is CASSPPIGEMKNTEAFF. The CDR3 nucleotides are TGTGCCAGCAGCCCGCCAATAGGGGAAATGAAGAACACTGAAGCTTTCTTT.

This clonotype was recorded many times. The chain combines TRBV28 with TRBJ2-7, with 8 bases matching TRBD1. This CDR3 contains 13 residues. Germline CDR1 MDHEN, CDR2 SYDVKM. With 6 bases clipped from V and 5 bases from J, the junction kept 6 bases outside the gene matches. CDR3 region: CASRGGQDDEQYF. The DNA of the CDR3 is TGTGCCAGCAGGGGGGGACAGGACGACGAGCAGTACTTC.

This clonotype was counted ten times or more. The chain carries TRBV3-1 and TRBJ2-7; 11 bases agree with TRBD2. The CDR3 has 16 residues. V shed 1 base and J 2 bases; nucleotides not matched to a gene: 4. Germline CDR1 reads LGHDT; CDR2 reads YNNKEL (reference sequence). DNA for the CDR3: TGTGCCAGCAGCCAAGCGACTAGCGGGGCACCCTACGAGCAGTACTTC. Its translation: CASSQATSGAPYEQYF.

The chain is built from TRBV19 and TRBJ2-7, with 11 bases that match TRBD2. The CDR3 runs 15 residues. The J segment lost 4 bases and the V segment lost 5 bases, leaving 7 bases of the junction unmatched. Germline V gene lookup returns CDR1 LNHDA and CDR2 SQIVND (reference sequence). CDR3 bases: TGTGCCAGTAGTGCACTAGCGGGAGCAATTTACGAGCAGTACTTC. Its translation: CASSALAGAIYEQYF.

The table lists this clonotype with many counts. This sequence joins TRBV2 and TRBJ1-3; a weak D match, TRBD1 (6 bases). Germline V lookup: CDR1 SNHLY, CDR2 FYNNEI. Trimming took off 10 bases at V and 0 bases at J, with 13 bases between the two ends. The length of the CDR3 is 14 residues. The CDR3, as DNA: TGTGCCATCAGACCGGGACACTCTGGAAACACCATATATTTT. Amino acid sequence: CAIRPGHSGNTIYF.

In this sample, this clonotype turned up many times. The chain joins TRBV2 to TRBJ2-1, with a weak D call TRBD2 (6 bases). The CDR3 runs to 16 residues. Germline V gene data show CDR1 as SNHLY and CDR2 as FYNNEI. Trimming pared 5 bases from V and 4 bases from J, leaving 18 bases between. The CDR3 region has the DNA TGTGCCAGCAGTCCCGCTGGGGACTCTTTTTACAATGAGCAGTTCTTC. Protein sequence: CASSPAGDSFYNEQFF.

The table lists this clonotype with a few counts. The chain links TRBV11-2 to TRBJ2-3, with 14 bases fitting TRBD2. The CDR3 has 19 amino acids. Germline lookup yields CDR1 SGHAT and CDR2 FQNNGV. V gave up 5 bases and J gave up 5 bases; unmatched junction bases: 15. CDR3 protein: CASSPTQGLAGAIRDTQYF. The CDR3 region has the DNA TGTGCCAGCAGCCCTACCCAGGGACTAGCGGGAGCCATCCGAGATACGCAGTATTTT.

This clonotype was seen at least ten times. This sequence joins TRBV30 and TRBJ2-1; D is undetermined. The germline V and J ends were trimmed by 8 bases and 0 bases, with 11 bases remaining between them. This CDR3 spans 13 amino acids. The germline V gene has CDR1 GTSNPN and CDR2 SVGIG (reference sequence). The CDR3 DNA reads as TGTGCCCGCGATGCGAGCTCCTACAATGAGCAGTTCTTC. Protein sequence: CARDASSYNEQFF.

CDR3 nucleotides: TGTGCCAGCAGCTTAAGGGCACAGGGCAATCAATTGAACACTGAAGCTTTCTTT. Translation gives CASSLRAQGNQLNTEAFF. V gene TRBV9 combines with J gene TRBJ1-1; D might be TRBD1 (6 bases). V lost 4 bases and J lost 0, with 22 bases in between. This CDR3 contains 18 residues. Germline assignment: CDR1 SGDLS and CDR2 YYNGEE.

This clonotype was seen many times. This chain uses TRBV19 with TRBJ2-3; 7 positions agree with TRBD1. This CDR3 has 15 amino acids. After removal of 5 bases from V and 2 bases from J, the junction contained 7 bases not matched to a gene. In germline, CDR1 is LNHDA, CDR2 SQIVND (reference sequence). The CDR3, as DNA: TGTGCCAGTAGTTCCTTGGGACAGCTCACAGATACGCAGTATTTT. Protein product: CASSSLGQLTDTQYF.